This passage covers 10 T cell receptor beta chains from one sample sequenced in a study of blood T cell repertoires in COVID-19. Method: immunoSEQ multiplex PCR; TCRdb's copy keeps in-frame clones and lacks some. The sample holds 140,000 to 150,000 clones, just under 85% seen once. Source material: peripheral blood. The receptors derive from a woman aged 40 to 50 with active or convalescent COVID-19.

The table lists this clone with a few counts. The genes are TRBV28 and TRBJ2-2, with D maybe TRBD1 (7 bases). The CDR3 has 15 amino acids. Trimming took off 5 bases at V and 4 bases at J, with 14 bases between the two ends. From germline, CDR1 is MDHEN and CDR2 SYDVKM. The CDR3 DNA sequence: TGTGCCAGCAGTGCGGGACAGCGTAGCACCGGGGAGCTGTTTTTT. Its protein product is CASSAGQRSTGELFF. Full variable domain (remainder filled in from reference TRBV28 and TRBJ2-2): DVKVTQSSRYLVKRTGEKVFLECVQDMDHENMFWYRQDPGLGLRLIYFSYDVKMKEKGDIPEGYSVSREKKERFSLILESASTNQTSMYLCASSAGQRSTGELFFGEGSRLTVL.

The chain is built from TRBV6-2 or TRBV6-3 and TRBJ2-2; possibly TRBD2 for D (6 bases). This CDR3 has 18 residues. Germline V CDR1 and CDR2: MNHEY, SVGEGT. Trimming shortened V by 5 bases and J by 0 bases, and 19 bases separated the two germline ends. The CDR3, as DNA: TGTGCCAGCAGTCCCCAGGTTGTTTGGGACTCGAACACCGGGGAGCTGTTTTTT. Amino acids: CASSPQVVWDSNTGELFF.

The chain employs TRBV4-1 and TRBJ1-2; perhaps TRBD1 as D (5 bases). The germline gives CDR1 MGHRA, CDR2 YSYEKL. The V end lost 1 base, the J end lost 6 bases, and 18 bases lay between the germline ends. The CDR3 spans 16 residues. The CDR3 region is CASSQVWGWKEHGYTF. The CDR3 coding sequence is TGCGCCAGCAGCCAAGTTTGGGGCTGGAAGGAGCATGGCTACACCTTC.

This rearrangement joins TRBV5-5 to TRBJ2-6; tentative D call: TRBD1 (6 bases). Looked up from germline, CDR1 is SGHKS and CDR2 is YYEKEE (reference sequence). With 4 bases removed from V and 0 bases from J, the gap between germline ends came to 14 bases. CDR3 size: 17 residues. DNA for the CDR3: TGTGCCAGCAGCACCAATACAGGGAGCTCTGGGGCCAACGTCCTGACTTTC. It codes for CASSTNTGSSGANVLTF.

CDR3 sequence: CASSLGTGLMNTEAFF. CDR3 bases: TGCGCCAGCAGCTTGGGGACAGGGCTTATGAACACTGAAGCTTTCTTT. The genes are TRBV5-1 and TRBJ1-1; the match to TRBD1 covers 8 bases. CDR3 length: 16 residues. V lost 0 bases and J lost 0; bases outside the gene matches: 4. The germline V gene has CDR1 SGHRS and CDR2 YFSETQ. Looking up the rest from reference TRBV5-1 and TRBJ1-1 gives the full variable domain: KAGVTQTPRYLIKTRGQQVTLSCSPISGHRSVSWYQQTPGQGLQFLFEYFSETQRNKGNFPGRFSGRQFSNSRSEMNVSTLELGDSALYLCASSLGTGLMNTEAFFGQGTRLTVV.

The chain uses TRBV9 and TRBJ2-7; 7 nucleotides line up with TRBD1. Trimming took 4 bases from V and 2 from J; bases not matched to a gene: 6. Germline lookup yields CDR1 SGDLS and CDR2 YYNGEE. This CDR3 spans 14 amino acids. CDR3: CASSSRTGTYEQYF. In nucleotides, the CDR3 is TGTGCCAGCAGCTCCCGGACAGGTACCTACGAGCAGTACTTC.

The chain carries TRBV19 and TRBJ2-3; 9 positions match TRBD2. Per germline, CDR1 LNHDA and CDR2 SQIVND (reference sequence). The CDR3 sequence is 13 residues long. V trimming: 5 bases; J trimming: 5 bases; junction bases outside the gene matches: 2. CDR3 bases: TGTGCCAGTAGTCGGCGGGGGGGAGATACGCAGTATTTT. This encodes CASSRRGGDTQYF. Full variable domain (outside the CDR3, taken from reference TRBV19 and TRBJ2-3): DGGITQSPKYLFRKEGQNVTLSCEQNLNHDAMYWYRQDPGQGLRLIYYSQIVNDFQKGDIAEGYSVSREKKESFPLTVTSAQKNPTAFYLCASSRRGGDTQYFGPGTRLTVL.

The chain employs TRBV28 and TRBJ2-2; TRBD2 aligns across 10 bases. Germline CDR1 and CDR2: MDHEN and SYDVKM. This CDR3 is built from 16 residues. J lost 5 bases, V lost 4 bases, and 7 bases had no gene match. CDR3 bases: TGTGCCAGCAGTTCCAGACTAGCGGGTATTACCGGGGAGCTGTTTTTT. Protein: CASSSRLAGITGELFF.

The chain uses TRBV7-2 and TRBJ2-3, with 8 nucleotides matching TRBD1. V shed 3 bases and J 6 bases; nucleotides not matched to a gene: 8. The germline CDR1 and CDR2 sequences are SGHTA and FQGNSA. CDR3 length equals 15 residues. CDR3 sequence: CASSLTLTGEDTQYF. The CDR3 DNA reads as TGTGCCAGCAGCTTGACTCTGACAGGGGAGGATACGCAGTATTTT.

The rearrangement joins TRBV19 to TRBJ1-2; tentatively, D is TRBD1 (5 bases). The CDR3 runs 15 residues. The germline V and J ends were trimmed by 3 bases and 8 bases, with 19 bases remaining between them. The germline V gene encodes CDR1 LNHDA and CDR2 SQIVND (reference sequence). As DNA, the CDR3 is TGTGCCAGTAGTATGACGGGCAGGGAGGGCTCCGGCTACACCTTC. This translates into CASSMTGREGSGYTF.